A single sample gave rise to the 7 T cell receptor delta chains below, sequenced in a study of γδ T cells in repeated Plasmodium falciparum infection. TCRdb re-called the multiplex PCR reads with CATT. The sample has about 51,000 delta-chain clones; approximately 2% are singletons. Vgamma9/Vdelta2+ and Vdelta2-negative gammadelta T cells were flow-sorted from PBMC for bulk sequencing. The material sequenced was gamma-delta T cells from blood. These receptors were obtained from a pool of human donors (malaria-infected and uninfected, not separated).

In this sample, this clone turned up a few times. It is likely a read error: a sequence one base away is far more abundant. Other nucleotide sequences from this sample produce the same CDR3. The J gene is TRDJ1, the V gene TRDV1; TRDD3 matches at 9 bases. Because TCRdb records no J gene, it was assigned here through a match of the DNA to germline. The CDR3 covers 22 residues. The germline CDR1 and CDR2 sequences are TSWWSYY and QGS. CDR3 nucleotides: TGTGCCCTTGGGGAAGCCCATCCGGTATTCCGGTACTGGGGGACATTGGCCGATAAACTCATCTTT. It is translated as CALGEAHPVFRYWGTLADKLIF.

As regards this clone: This DNA's translation and the protein TCRdb lists, from a much larger clone, do not match at residue 4, likely due to a read error; the protein shown is translated from the DNA. J is TRDJ1 and V is TRAV38-2/DV8; D might be TRDD3 (5 bases). The J gene, left out of TCRdb, was set here by checking the DNA against germline. Between the trimmed V and J ends, which lost 6 bases and 7 bases, there was a span of 37 bases. The germline gives CDR1 TSESDYY, CDR2 QEAYKQQN. The CDR3 runs to 20 residues. CDR3 DNA sequence: TGTGCTTATAAAGGTAGCGGGAGTACTCCCGGCCGGTGGTGGGGCCTTAAACTCATCTTT. Protein product: CAYKGSGSTPGRWWGLKLIF.

As to this clone: Because the CDR3's place on the DNA is in doubt, the DNA is left out and the CDR3 is given as listed by TCRdb. V gene assignment gives TRAV29/DV5, but the J gene was left uncalled; the table's D call, TRDD3, has no DNA check behind it. From germline, CDR1 is NSMFDY and CDR2 ISSIKDK. Including both end residues, the CDR3 is 26 amino acids long. The CDR3 is CSVLLCSATLYWGIQRALFYTDKLIF.

This clone was picked up a small number of times. Since a far larger clone is one base different, this is likely a read error. Other DNA sequences from this sample encode an identical CDR3 as well. V is TRDV1 and J is TRDJ1, with D unresolved. TCRdb is silent on the J gene; assignment here came from matching the DNA to germline. V lost 1 base and J 2 bases, leaving 5 bases between the germline ends. This CDR3 spans 13 amino acids. Germline-derived CDR1 and CDR2 are TSWWSYY and QGS. The DNA for the CDR3 is TGTGCTCTTGGGGAACCGGATACCGATAAACTCATCTTT. It yields the protein CALGEPDTDKLIF.

With regard to this clone: A far larger clone is off by one base, so a read error is likely. Other nucleotide sequences in the sample specify the same CDR3. The chain couples TRDV3 to TRDJ1; maybe TRDD3 (5 bases). Here the J gene came from matching the DNA to germline, since TCRdb omits it. This CDR3 is built from 14 residues. Germline V lookup: CDR1 TVYSNPD, CDR2 GDNSRS (reference sequence). The ends were cut back, 0 bases at V and 1 base at J, with 12 bases in the middle. For the CDR3, the DNA is TGTGCCTTTAGAAGACTGGAGGGCACCGATAAACTCATCTTT. Its translation: CAFRRLEGTDKLIF. The full variable domain, completed using reference TRDV3 and TRDJ1, is CDKVTQSSPDQTVASGSEVVLLCTYDTVYSNPDLFWYRIRPDYSFQFVFYGDNSRSEGADFTQGRFSVKHILTQKAFHLVISPVRTEDSATYYCAFRRLEGTDKLIFGKGTRVTVEP.

This clone was recorded at least ten times. The TCRdb protein comes from a much larger clone and disagrees with this DNA's translation at residue 20, likely due to a read error; the protein given here is derived from the DNA. The chain couples TRDV1 to TRDJ1; TRDD3 matches 9 bases. The CDR3 sequence is 23 residues long. Germline CDR1 and CDR2: TSWWSYY and QGS. The CDR3 is CALGEQVFLSFPLGDRCTDELIF. The CDR3 nucleotides are TGTGCTCTTGGGGAACAAGTTTTCCTTTCATTTCCACTGGGGGACCGTTGCACCGATGAACTCATCTTT.

Concerning this clone: A read error is likely here: a far larger clone is one base away. Other nucleotide sequences in the sample specify the same CDR3. V is TRDV1 and J is TRDJ2; 12 nucleotides match TRDD3. The J gene, not given by TCRdb, was assigned here from a germline match of the nucleotide sequence. The CDR3 spans 25 residues. Germline assignment: CDR1 TSWWSYY and CDR2 QGS. The CDR3 nucleotides read TGTGCTCTCGGGGCCACGTCCTTTACCTCTACACCTTTGTACTGGGGGATACAGGGGACAGCACAACTCTTCTTT. Its protein is CALGATSFTSTPLYWGIQGTAQLFF.